What follows is one TCR beta chain and its context. Its antigen has not been determined. One base away there is no much larger clone; base qualities are not given. Collaborating institutions collected whole blood in K2EDTA tubes following their own protocols. Collaborator samples were shipped for TCRbeta analysis as frozen whole blood, isolated PBMCs, or DNA extracted from either sample type. This entry belongs to a study of blood T cell repertoires in COVID-19 (dated by TCRdb to the early 2020s). The study in broad terms: Samples covering the acute and convalescent phases of COVID-19 were provided by collaborators in the United States, Italy and Spain. Nearly every sample came with metadata listing a de-identified subject ID, COVID-19 status, age in years and sex. Samples came from the ongoing ImmuneRACE study (first 160 participants) plus 1,254 subjects from 6 global collaborators. The material from the prospective study consisted of cDNA or gDNA derived from T cells, B-cell-depleted T cells, or PBMCs. Where available, HLA class I and class II types were taken from metadata supplied by the sample provider and were not determined by assay-based typing. The repertoires were made available in a free public database intended to serve as a resource for research on the immune response to SARS-CoV-2. The dataset comprised deeply sampled blood TCRbeta repertoires from subjects exposed to, actively infected with, or recovered from COVID-19. What the study reported, not specific to this receptor: Clinical and demographic metadata were provided uncurated, with the amount varying by source and participant.

TCRbeta CDR3 regions were amplified from genomic DNA by means of the immunoSEQ Assay, a bias-controlled multiplex PCR. For the original study's pipeline: Within the assay, amplification of reference gene primers was used to estimate how many nucleated cells each sample contained. To quantify the absolute abundance of each unique TCRbeta CDR3 rearrangement, sequence reads were collapsed and filtered. For each sample, productive Simpson clonality was calculated by taking the square root of Simpson's diversity index across productive rearrangements. The table comes from immuneACCESS by way of TCRdb, which keeps in-frame sequences with V and J called. Part of the clones is missing from these tables; in studies checked, under half for an unresolved V gene and the rest for unknown reasons. V and J calls and clone size come straight from that table; D and trimming were deduced from the DNA. This sample lists under 300,000 clones; approximately 82% were detected once. Clones ranked in the top ten supply approximately 4.9% of the sample.

Compared with germline, V lacks 5 bases and J lacks 4 bases; bases without a gene match: 2. The CDR3 covers 12 residues, taking in both the cysteine and the phenylalanine. Only the CDR3 DNA is retained, 36 bases long and in frame from the first base. CDR1 and CDR2 were assigned from the germline V gene as SGHRS and YFSETQ. This receptor chain uses TRBV5-1 and TRBJ2-5, and 7 junctional nucleotides match TRBD1. Material: peripheral blood. This TCR derives from a woman of 80 years or more with active or convalescent COVID-19. The CDR3 is CASRRTGETQYF. The bases read TGCGCCAGCAGGCGGACAGGAGAGACCCAGTACTTC.